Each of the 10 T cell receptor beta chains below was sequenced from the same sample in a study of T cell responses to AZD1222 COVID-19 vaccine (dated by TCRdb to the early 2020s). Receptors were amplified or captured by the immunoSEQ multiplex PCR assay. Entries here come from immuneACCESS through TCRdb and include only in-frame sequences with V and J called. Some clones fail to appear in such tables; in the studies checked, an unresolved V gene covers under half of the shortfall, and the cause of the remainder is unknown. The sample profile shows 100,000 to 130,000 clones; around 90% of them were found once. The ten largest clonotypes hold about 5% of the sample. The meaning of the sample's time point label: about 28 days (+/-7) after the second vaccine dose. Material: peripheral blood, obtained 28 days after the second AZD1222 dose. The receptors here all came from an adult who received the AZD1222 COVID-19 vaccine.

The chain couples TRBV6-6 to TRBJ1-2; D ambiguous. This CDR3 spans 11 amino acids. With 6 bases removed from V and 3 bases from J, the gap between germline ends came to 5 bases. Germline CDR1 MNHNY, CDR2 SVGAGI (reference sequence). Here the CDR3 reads CASRGDYGYTF. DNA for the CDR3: TGTGCCAGCAGGGGTGACTATGGCTACACCTTC.

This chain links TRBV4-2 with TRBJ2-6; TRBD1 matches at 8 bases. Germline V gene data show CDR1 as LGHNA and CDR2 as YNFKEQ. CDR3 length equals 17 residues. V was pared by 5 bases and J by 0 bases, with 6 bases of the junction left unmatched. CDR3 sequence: CASSEGQGASGANVLTF. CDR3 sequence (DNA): TGTGCCAGCAGCGAAGGACAGGGCGCCTCTGGGGCCAACGTCCTGACTTTC.

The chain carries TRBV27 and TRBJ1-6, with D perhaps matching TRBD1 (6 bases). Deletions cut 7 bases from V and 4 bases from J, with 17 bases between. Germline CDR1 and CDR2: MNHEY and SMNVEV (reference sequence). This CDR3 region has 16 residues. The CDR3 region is CASMVEDSEYNSPLHF. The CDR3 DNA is TGTGCCAGCATGGTAGAGGACAGCGAGTATAATTCACCCCTCCACTTT.

The CDR3 loop is CASSTGGPNTEAFF. The CDR3 nucleotides are TGTGCCAGCAGCACCGGGGGGCCGAACACTGAAGCTTTCTTT. The rearrangement uses TRBV9 and TRBJ1-1; D possibly corresponds to TRBD1 (6 bases). CDR1 is SGDLS and CDR2 is YYNGEE in the germline V gene. Trimming left V 4 bases short and J 1 base short, with 11 bases between. The CDR3 extends over 14 amino acids.

The CDR3: CASSIWSGETYEQYF. In DNA form, the CDR3 reads TGTGCCAGTAGTATATGGTCAGGGGAAACCTACGAGCAGTACTTC. The rearrangement uses TRBV19 and TRBJ2-7; D perhaps matches TRBD1 (6 bases). V lost 2 bases to trimming and J lost 2 bases, with 13 bases between them. The CDR3 is 15 amino acids. Per the germline V gene, CDR1 is LNHDA and CDR2 is SQIVND (reference sequence).

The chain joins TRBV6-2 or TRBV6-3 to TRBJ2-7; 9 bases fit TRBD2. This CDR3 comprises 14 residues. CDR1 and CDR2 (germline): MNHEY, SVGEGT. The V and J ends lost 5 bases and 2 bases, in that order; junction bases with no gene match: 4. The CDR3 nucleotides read TGTGCCAGCAGTCCAGTAGCGGGAGCCTACGAGCAGTACTTC. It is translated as CASSPVAGAYEQYF.

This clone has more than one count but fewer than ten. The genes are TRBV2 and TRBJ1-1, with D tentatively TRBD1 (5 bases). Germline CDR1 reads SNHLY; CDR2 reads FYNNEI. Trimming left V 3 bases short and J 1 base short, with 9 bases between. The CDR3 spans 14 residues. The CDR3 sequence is CASSEGRPNTEAFF. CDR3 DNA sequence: TGTGCCAGCAGTGAGGGACGGCCGAACACTGAAGCTTTCTTT.

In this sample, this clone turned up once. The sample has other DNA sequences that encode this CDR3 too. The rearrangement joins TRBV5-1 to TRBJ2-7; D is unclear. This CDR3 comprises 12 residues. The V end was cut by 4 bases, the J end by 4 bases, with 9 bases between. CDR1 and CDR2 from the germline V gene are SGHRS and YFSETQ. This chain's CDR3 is CASSPDVYEQYF. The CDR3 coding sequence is TGCGCCAGCAGCCCCGACGTGTACGAGCAGTACTTC. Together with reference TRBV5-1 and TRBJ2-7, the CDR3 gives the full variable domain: KAGVTQTPRYLIKTRGQQVTLSCSPISGHRSVSWYQQTPGQGLQFLFEYFSETQRNKGNFPGRFSGRQFSNSRSEMNVSTLELGDSALYLCASSPDVYEQYFGPGTRLTVT.

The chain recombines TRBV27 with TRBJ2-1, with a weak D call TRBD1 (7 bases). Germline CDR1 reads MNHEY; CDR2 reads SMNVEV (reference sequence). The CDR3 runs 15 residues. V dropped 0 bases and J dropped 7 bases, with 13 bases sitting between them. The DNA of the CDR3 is TGTGCCAGCAGTTTATCTATGCAGGGGGGTAATGAGCAGTTCTTC. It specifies CASSLSMQGGNEQFF.

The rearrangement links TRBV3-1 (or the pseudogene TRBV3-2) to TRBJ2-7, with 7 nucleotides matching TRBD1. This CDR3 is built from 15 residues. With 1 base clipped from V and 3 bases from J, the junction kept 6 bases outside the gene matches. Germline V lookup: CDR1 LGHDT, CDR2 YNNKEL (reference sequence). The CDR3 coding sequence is TGTGCCAGCAGCCAAGCGGTGACAGGGAGCTACGAGCAGTACTTC. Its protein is CASSQAVTGSYEQYF.